This TCR beta chain was identified during a study of Ad26.COV2.S vaccination and SARS-CoV-2 variants. Overall study context: In the COV1001 trial, the donor was in the Ad26.COV2.S arm.

About this clone itself: Its antigen is unknown.

Study-wide results and limits: The breadth of spike-specific CD8+ and CD4+ T cell responses after vaccination was reportedly substantial. Recipients given vaccine exceeded placebo recipients in spike-specific TCR breadth.

Assay: immunoSEQ multiplex PCR; the TCRdb copy retains only in-frame clones and omits some. Among roughly 500,000 clones, roughly nine tenths were seen once, and the ten largest hold 9.5% to 15%. Treatment noted: roughly 19 received Ad26.COV2.S at low or high dose, single or two shots; 5 received placebo; per-sample allocation not given. Sample collection was performed on day 63 after the first vaccine or placebo injection. J lost 2 bases, V lost 4 bases, and 9 bases had no gene match. The CDR3 is 17 amino acids. CDR1 is KGHDR and CDR2 is SFDVKD in the germline V gene. This specimen consisted of peripheral blood, obtained in a trial of Ad26.COV2.S vaccine versus placebo. The clonotype was recovered from a person between 18 and 59 years old who received the Ad26.COV2.S COVID-19 vaccine or a placebo. The chain has TRBV24-1 and TRBJ2-1; 8 positions agree with TRBD2. The CDR3 protein is CATSDAPPGLAYNEQFF. The DNA for the CDR3 is TGTGCCACCAGTGACGCCCCCCCGGGACTAGCCTACAATGAGCAGTTCTTC.